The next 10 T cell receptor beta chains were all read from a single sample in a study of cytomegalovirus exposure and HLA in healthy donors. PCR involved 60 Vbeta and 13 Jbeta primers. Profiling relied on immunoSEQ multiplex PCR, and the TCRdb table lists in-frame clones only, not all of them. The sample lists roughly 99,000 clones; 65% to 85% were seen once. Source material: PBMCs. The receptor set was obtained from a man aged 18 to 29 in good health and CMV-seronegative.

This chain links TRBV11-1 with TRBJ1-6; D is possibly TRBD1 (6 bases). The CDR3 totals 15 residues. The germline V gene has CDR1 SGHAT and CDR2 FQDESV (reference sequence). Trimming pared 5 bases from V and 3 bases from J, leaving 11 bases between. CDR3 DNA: TGTGCCAGCAGCCAACGACAGGACTATAATTCACCCCTCCACTTT. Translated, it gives CASSQRQDYNSPLHF.

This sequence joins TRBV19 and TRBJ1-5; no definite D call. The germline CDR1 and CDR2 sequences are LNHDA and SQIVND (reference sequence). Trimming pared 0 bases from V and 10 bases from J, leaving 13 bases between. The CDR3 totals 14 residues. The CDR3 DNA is TGTGCCAGTAGTATAGACTCTTTTTCAGGTCCCCAGCATTTT. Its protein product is CASSIDSFSGPQHF.

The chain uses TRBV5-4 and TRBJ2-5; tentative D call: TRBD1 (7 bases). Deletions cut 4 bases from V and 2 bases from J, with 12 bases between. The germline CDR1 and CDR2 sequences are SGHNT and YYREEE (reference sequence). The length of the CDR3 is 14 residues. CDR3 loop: CASSPAGGQETQYF. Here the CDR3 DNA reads TGTGCCAGCAGCCCAGCAGGGGGGCAAGAGACCCAGTACTTC.

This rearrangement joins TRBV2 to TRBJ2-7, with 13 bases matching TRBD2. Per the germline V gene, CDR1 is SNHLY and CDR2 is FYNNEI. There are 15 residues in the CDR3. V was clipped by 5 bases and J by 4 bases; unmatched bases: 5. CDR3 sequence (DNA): TGTGCCAGCAGTCCGACTAGCGGGGGGCCGTACGAGCAGTACTTC. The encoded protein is CASSPTSGGPYEQYF. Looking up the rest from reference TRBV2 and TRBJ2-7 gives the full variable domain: EPEVTQTPSHQVTQMGQEVILRCVPISNHLYFYWYRQILGQKVEFLVSFYNNEISEKSEIFDDQFSVERPDGSNFTLKIRSTKLEDSAMYFCASSPTSGGPYEQYFGPGTRLTVT.

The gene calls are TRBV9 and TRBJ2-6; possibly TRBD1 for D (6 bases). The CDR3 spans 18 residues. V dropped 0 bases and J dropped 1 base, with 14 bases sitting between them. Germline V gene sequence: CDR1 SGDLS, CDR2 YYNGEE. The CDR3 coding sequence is TGTGCCAGCAGCGTAGGTAATCAGGGGTGGTCTGGGGCCAACGTCCTGACTTTC. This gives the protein CASSVGNQGWSGANVLTF.

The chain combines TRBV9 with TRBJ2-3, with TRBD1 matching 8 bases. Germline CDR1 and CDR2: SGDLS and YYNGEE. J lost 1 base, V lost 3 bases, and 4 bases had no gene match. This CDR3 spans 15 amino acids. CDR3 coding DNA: TGTGCCAGCAGCGGACCGGGACAGGGCACAGATACGCAGTATTTT. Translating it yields CASSGPGQGTDTQYF.

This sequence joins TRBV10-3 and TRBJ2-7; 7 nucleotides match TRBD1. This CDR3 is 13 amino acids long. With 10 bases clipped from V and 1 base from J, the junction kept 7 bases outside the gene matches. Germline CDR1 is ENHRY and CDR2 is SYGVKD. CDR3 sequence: CATTGTASYEQYF. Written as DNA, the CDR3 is TGTGCCACCACCGGGACAGCTTCCTACGAGCAGTACTTC.

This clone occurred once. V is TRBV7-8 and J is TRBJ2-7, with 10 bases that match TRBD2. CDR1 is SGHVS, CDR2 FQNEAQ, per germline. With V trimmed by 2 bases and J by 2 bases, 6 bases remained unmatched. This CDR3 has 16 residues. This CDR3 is CASSLLASGGPYEQYF. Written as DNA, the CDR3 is TGTGCCAGCAGCTTATTGGCTAGCGGGGGACCCTACGAGCAGTACTTC.

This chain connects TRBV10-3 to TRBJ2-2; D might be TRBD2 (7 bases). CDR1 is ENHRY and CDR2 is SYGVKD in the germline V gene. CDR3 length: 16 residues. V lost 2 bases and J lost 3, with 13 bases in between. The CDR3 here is CAISERGGRDTGELFF. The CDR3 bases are TGTGCCATCAGTGAGAGGGGGGGGCGCGACACCGGGGAGCTGTTTTTT.

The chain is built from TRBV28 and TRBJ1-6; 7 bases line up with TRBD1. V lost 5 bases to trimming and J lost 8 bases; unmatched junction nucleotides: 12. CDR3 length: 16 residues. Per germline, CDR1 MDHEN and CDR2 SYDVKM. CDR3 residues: CASSLTGVQLDSPLHF. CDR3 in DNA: TGTGCCAGCAGTCTCACAGGGGTGCAGTTAGATTCACCCCTCCACTTT.